Detailed here is one TCR beta chain. As originally analysed: By means of reference gene primer amplification, nucleated cell counts were estimated. Only in-frame clones appear in the TCRdb table, and some are missing; sequencing was by immunoSEQ multiplex PCR. The V and J calls and the clone size are those of that table, but D and trimming were determined from the DNA. The profile covers about 300,000 clones, with approximately 89% appearing a single time and over 2% taken by the ten largest. This entry belongs to a study of blood T cell repertoires in COVID-19. The overall study: Italy, Spain and the United States were the sources of the convalescent and acute COVID-19 samples. In each case, the material was cDNA or gDNA derived from T cells, B-cell-depleted T cells, or PBMCs.

Germline V gene sequence: CDR1 SGHRS, CDR2 YFSETQ. J gave up 6 bases and V 0 bases, and 5 bases lay outside the gene matches. The CDR3 sequence is 14 residues long. This chain links TRBV5-1 with TRBJ1-2; TRBD1 matches 7 bases. The receptor was derived from a woman aged 25 to 39 with COVID-19, enrolled during active disease. The specimen was peripheral blood. CDR3: CASSLDRGGDGYTF. DNA of the CDR3: TGCGCCAGCAGCTTGGACAGGGGAGGTGATGGCTACACCTTC.